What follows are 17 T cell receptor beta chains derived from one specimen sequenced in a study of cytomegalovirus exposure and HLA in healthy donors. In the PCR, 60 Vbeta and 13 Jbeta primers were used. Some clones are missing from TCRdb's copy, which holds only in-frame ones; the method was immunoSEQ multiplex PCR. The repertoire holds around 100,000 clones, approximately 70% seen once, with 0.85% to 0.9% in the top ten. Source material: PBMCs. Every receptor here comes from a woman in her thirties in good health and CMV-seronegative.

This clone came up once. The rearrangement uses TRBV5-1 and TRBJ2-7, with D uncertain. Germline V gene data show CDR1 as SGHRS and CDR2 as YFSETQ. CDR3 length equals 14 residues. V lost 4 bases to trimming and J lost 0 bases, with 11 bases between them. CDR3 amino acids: CASSPILNSYEQYF. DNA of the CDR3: TGCGCCAGCAGCCCGATACTAAACTCCTACGAGCAGTACTTC.

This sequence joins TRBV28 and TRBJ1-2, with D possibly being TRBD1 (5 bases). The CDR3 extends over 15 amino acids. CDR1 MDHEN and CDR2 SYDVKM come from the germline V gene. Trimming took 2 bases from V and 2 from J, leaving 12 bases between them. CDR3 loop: CASSLSGAENYGYTF. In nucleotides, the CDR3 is TGTGCCAGCAGTTTAAGCGGGGCTGAAAACTATGGCTACACCTTC.

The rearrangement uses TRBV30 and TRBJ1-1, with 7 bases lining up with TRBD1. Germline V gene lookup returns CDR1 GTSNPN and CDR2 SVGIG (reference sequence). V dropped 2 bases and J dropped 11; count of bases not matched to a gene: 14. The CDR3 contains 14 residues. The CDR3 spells CAWSTYRGGARAFF. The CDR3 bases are TGTGCCTGGAGTACCTACCGAGGGGGCGCGAGGGCTTTCTTT.

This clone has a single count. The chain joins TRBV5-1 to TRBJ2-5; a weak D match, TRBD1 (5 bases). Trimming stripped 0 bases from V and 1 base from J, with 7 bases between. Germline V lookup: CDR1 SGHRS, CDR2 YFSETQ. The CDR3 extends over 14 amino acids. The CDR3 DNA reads TGCGCCAGCAGCTTGGGGCAGGGCCAAGAGACCCAGTACTTC. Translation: CASSLGQGQETQYF.

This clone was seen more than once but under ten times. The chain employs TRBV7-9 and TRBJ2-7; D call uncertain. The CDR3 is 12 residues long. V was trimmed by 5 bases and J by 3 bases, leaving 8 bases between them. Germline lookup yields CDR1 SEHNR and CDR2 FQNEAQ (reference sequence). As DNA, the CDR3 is TGTGCCAGCAGCCATACCAGCTACGAGCAGTACTTC. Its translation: CASSHTSYEQYF.

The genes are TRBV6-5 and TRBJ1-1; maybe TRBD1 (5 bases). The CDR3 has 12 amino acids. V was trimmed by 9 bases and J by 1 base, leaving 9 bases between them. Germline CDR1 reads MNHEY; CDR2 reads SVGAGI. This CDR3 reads CASAQGNTEAFF. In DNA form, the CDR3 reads TGTGCCAGTGCTCAGGGGAACACTGAAGCTTTCTTT.

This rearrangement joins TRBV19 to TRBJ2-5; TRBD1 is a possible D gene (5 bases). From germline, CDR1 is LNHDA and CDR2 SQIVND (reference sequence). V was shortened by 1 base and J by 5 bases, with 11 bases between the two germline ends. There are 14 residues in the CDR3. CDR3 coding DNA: TGTGCCAGTAGTATAGGGACATTGATGGAGACCCAGTACTTC. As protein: CASSIGTLMETQYF.

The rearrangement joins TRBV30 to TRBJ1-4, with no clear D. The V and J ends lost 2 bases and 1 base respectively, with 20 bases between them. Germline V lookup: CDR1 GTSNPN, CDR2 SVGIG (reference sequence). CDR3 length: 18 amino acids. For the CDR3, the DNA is TGTGCCTGGAGTCCACGGACTAGAAACGTAAAAACTAATGAAAAACTGTTTTTT. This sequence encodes CAWSPRTRNVKTNEKLFF.

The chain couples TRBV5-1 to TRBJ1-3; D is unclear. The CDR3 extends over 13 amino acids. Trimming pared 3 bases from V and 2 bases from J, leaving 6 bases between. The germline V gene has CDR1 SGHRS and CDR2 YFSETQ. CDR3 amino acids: CASSYNAGNTIYF. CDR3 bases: TGCGCCAGCAGCTATAATGCTGGAAACACCATATATTTT.

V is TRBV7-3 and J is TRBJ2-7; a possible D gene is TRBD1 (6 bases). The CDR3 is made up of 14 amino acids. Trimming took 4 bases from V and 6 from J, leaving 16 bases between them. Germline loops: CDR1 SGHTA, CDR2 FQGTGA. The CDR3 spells CASSSGTNPFEQYF. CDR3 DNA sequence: TGTGCCAGCAGCTCCGGGACAAATCCTTTCGAGCAGTACTTC. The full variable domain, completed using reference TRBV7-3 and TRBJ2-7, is GAGVSQTPSNKVTEKGKYVELRCDPISGHTALYWYRQSLGQGPEFLIYFQGTGAADDSGLPNDRFFAVRPEGSVSTLKIQRTERGDSAVYLCASSSGTNPFEQYFGPGTRLTVT.

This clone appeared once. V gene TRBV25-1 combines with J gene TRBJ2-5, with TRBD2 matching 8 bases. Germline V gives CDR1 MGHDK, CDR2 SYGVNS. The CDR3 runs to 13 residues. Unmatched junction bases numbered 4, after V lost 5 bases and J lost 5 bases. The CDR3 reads CASSSSGSETQYF. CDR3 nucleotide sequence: TGTGCCAGCAGTTCCAGCGGGAGCGAGACCCAGTACTTC.

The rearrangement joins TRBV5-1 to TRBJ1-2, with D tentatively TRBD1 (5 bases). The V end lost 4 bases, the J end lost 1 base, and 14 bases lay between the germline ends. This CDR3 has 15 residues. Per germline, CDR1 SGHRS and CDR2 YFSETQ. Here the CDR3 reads CASSLTGPYNYGYTF. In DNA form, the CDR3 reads TGCGCCAGCAGCCTTACAGGACCTTATAACTATGGCTACACCTTC.

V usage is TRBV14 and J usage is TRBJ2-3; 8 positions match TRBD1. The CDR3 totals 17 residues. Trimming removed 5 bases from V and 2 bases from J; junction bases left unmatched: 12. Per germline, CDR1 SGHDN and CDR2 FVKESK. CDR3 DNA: TGTGCCAGCAGCGGACAGGGTGATGATTCGGTCACAGATACGCAGTATTTT. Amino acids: CASSGQGDDSVTDTQYF.

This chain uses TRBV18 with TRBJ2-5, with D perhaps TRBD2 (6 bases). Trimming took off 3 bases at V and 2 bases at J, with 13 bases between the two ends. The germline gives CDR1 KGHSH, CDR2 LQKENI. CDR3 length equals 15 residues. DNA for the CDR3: TGTGCCAGCTCACCGGCATTAGCGGTTCAAGAGACCCAGTACTTC. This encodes CASSPALAVQETQYF.

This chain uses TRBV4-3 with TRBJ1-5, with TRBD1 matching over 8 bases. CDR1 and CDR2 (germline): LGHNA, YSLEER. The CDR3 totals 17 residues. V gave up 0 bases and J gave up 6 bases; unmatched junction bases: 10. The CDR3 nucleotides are TGCGCCAGCAGCCAAGATCTGGCAGGGGGCGGTCGTCAGCCCCAGCATTTT. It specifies CASSQDLAGGGRQPQHF.

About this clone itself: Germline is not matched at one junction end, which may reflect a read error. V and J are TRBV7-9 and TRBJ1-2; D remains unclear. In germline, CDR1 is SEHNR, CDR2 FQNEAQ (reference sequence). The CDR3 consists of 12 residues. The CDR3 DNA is TGTTCCAGCAGCTTAGTGATTACAGGCTACACCTTC. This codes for CSSSLVITGYTF.

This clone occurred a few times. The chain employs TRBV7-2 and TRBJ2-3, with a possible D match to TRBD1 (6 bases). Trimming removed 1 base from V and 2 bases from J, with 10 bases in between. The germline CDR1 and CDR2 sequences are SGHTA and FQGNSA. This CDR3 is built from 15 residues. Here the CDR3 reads CASSLGYRDTDTQYF. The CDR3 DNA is TGTGCCAGCAGCTTAGGTTACAGGGACACAGATACGCAGTATTTT.